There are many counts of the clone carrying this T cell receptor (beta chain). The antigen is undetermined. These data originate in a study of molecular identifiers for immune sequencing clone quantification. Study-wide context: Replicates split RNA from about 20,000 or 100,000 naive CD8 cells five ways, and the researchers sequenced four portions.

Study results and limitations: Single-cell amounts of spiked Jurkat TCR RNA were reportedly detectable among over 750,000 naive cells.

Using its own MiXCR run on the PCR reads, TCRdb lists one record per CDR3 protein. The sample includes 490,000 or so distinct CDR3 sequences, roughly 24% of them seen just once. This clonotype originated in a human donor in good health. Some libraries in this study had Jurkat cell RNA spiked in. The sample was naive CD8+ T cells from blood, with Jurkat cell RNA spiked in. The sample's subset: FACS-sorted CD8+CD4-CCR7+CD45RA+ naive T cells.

For the CDR3, the DNA is TGTGCCAGCAGCCCAGGGGGGTCCGGAGAGCAGTACTTC. Protein sequence: CASSPGGSGEQYF. The chain uses TRBV9 and TRBJ2-7, with D perhaps TRBD1 (7 bases). The CDR3 loop spans 13 amino acids. Trimming left V 4 bases short and J 7 bases short, with 15 bases between. Germline-derived CDR1 and CDR2 are SGDLS and YYNGEE.